The 9 T cell receptor beta chains reported below all come from one sample, sequenced in a study of T cell responses to AZD1222 COVID-19 vaccine. Only in-frame clones appear in the TCRdb table, and some are missing; sequencing was by immunoSEQ multiplex PCR. Of approximately 110,000 clones detected, roughly nine tenths appear once; the ten largest clones hold more than 40%. Sample: peripheral blood, taken 28 days after the second AZD1222 dose. The receptors stem from an adult who received the AZD1222 COVID-19 vaccine.

V is TRBV19 and J is TRBJ1-1; D is unresolved. V lost 7 bases and J 0 bases, leaving 9 bases between the germline ends. CDR3 length: 13 residues. The germline CDR1 and CDR2 sequences are LNHDA and SQIVND (reference sequence). In DNA form, the CDR3 reads TGTGCCAGTAAATTTAGGATGAACACTGAAGCTTTCTTT. Its translation: CASKFRMNTEAFF.

In nucleotides, the CDR3 is TGTGCCAGCAGCCACAAGACAGGGGGGGAGACCCAGTACTTC. Its protein is CASSHKTGGETQYF. This chain links TRBV3-1 (or the pseudogene TRBV3-2) with TRBJ2-5; 9 bases map to TRBD1. The ends lost 3 bases at V and 5 bases at J; junction bases unmatched: 4. Per the germline V gene, CDR1 is LGHDT and CDR2 is YNNKEL (reference sequence). This CDR3 region has 14 residues.

This clone was seen a single time. J is TRBJ1-1 and V is TRBV6-1, with D perhaps matching TRBD1 (5 bases). The CDR3 covers 14 residues. The germline V gene encodes CDR1 MNHNS and CDR2 SASEGT. With 3 bases removed from V and 0 bases from J, the gap between germline ends came to 8 bases. CDR3 in amino acids: CASSEGRVNTEAFF. The CDR3 nucleotides read TGTGCCAGCAGTGAGGGCAGGGTGAACACTGAAGCTTTCTTT.

The gene calls are TRBV5-4 and TRBJ2-3, with D possibly being TRBD2 (5 bases). V was clipped by 0 bases and J by 2 bases, with 10 bases between them. The CDR3 totals 15 residues. CDR1 SGHNT and CDR2 YYREEE come from the germline V gene (reference sequence). The CDR3 DNA follows: TGTGCCAGCAGCTTGGGAGGGTTGTACACAGATACGCAGTATTTT. It codes for CASSLGGLYTDTQYF. Supplemented by reference TRBV5-4 and TRBJ2-3, the full variable domain reads ETGVTQSPTHLIKTRGQQVTLRCSSQSGHNTVSWYQQALGQGPQFIFQYYREEENGRGNFPPRFSGLQFPNYSSELNVNALELDDSALYLCASSLGGLYTDTQYFGPGTRLTVL.

This clone was seen once. This chain links TRBV6-5 with TRBJ2-7; TRBD2 aligns across 10 bases. The CDR3 contains 13 residues. Germline V lookup: CDR1 MNHEY, CDR2 SVGAGI. Trimming removed 5 bases from V and 3 bases from J; junction bases left unmatched: 1. DNA for the CDR3: TGTGCCAGCAGTAAGCGGGAGGGCTACGAGCAGTACTTC. It encodes CASSKREGYEQYF.

The CDR3 loop reads CARRAGGYTF. The CDR3 DNA follows: TGTGCCAGGCGGGCCGGGGGCTACACCTTC. V usage is TRBV2 and J usage is TRBJ1-2; D is uncertain. Trimming left V 9 bases short and J 8 bases short, with 10 bases between. Germline CDR1 is SNHLY and CDR2 is FYNNEI. This CDR3 is 10 amino acids long.

The chain joins TRBV14 to TRBJ1-1; D is undetermined. CDR3 size: 15 residues. V gave up 4 bases and J gave up 1 base, with 13 bases separating them. Germline lookup yields CDR1 SGHDN and CDR2 FVKESK. The CDR3 DNA reads as TGTGCCAGCAGCCGGTACTCCGGGCCGAACACTGAAGCTTTCTTT. It yields the protein CASSRYSGPNTEAFF.

The CDR3 DNA reads as TGTGCCAGCAGTTTGACAGGGTCCGGGGCCAACGTCCTGACTTTC. It encodes CASSLTGSGANVLTF. The chain combines TRBV28 with TRBJ2-6, with 7 bases that match TRBD1. Germline lookup yields CDR1 MDHEN and CDR2 SYDVKM. V was pared by 3 bases and J by 4 bases, with 3 bases of the junction left unmatched. This CDR3 spans 15 amino acids.

V usage is TRBV7-2 and J usage is TRBJ2-7, with a weak D call TRBD2 (6 bases). V lost 6 bases, J lost 3 bases, and 12 bases lay in between. The CDR3 covers 13 residues. The V gene's germline CDR1 is SGHTA and CDR2 FQGNSA. The CDR3 nucleotides read TGTGCCAGCAGGTCAACTAGCAACTACGAGCAGTACTTC. This sequence encodes CASRSTSNYEQYF.